This is a list of T cell receptor beta chains from one sample in a study of identical twins. TCRdb analysed the 5' RACE reads with MiXCR anew, one entry per CDR3 protein. The sample lists approximately 530,000 distinct CDR3 sequences, about a fifth occurring once. A further study also used this sample, focusing on yellow fever vaccine responses in identical twins.

The specimen sequenced was CD4+ T cells sorted from blood. These receptor sequences come from a woman under 30 in good health. Each CDR3 is given with its conserved first and last residue. The D gene is left open where the match is weak. Clone size appears in some rows only: once, few, many, or a class for an expanded clone.

v_call	d_call	clone_size	j_call	cdr3_nt	cdr3_aa
TRBV7-8	NA	few	TRBJ2-3	TGTGCCAGCAGCCCTTCATCGGGTGGCGGGCAAGATACGCAGTATTTT	CASSPSSGGGQDTQYF
TRBV21-1	NA	NA	TRBJ1-6	TGTGCCAGCAGCAAAAGTCCCGAGAATTCACCCCTCCACTTT	CASSKSPENSPLHF
TRBV12-3/TRBV12-4	TRBD2	NA	TRBJ2-3	TGTGCCAGCAGTCCCCAGCGGGGGGGCGCAGATACGCAGTATTTT	CASSPQRGGADTQYF
TRBV12-3/TRBV12-4	NA	NA	TRBJ2-2	TGTGCCAGCACCTCACCGGGACTCATGAACACCGGGGAGCTGTTTTTT	CASTSPGLMNTGELFF
TRBV12-3/TRBV12-4	NA	few	TRBJ1-3	TGTGCCAGCAGCCTCGGGCTCTCAAGAGGAAACACCATATATTTT	CASSLGLSRGNTIYF
TRBV4-1	NA	NA	TRBJ2-1	TGCGCCAGCAGCCAAGATCACGCGGGGCGCCGAGTCAATGAGCAGTTCTTC	CASSQDHAGRRVNEQFF
TRBV9	NA	NA	TRBJ2-2	TGTGCCAGCAGCGGACCCCACGGGCCCGGGGAGCTGTTTTTT	CASSGPHGPGELFF
TRBV12-3/TRBV12-4	NA	few	TRBJ1-4	TGTGCCTCGAACGACGGTCTTAATGAAAAACTGTTTTTT	CASNDGLNEKLFF
TRBV20-1	TRBD2	NA	TRBJ2-2	TGCAGTGCGAGGAGGGGACTAGCGTTGGACACCGGGGAGCTGTTTTTT	CSARRGLALDTGELFF
TRBV20-1	TRBD2	NA	TRBJ2-3	TGCAGTGCTAGAGACCCCGGACTAGCGGGGGGCACAGATACGCAGTATTTT	CSARDPGLAGGTDTQYF
TRBV3-1	NA	NA	TRBJ2-1	TGTGCCAGCAGCCCCCAGGGGCAGGTCAGGAATGAGCAGTTCTTC	CASSPQGQVRNEQFF
TRBV6-4	TRBD1	few	TRBJ2-1	TGTGCCAGCAGTGAACGGGGACAGGGGATCCCCAATGAGCAGTTCTTC	CASSERGQGIPNEQFF